The sequence of this TCR beta chain was determined in a study of blood T cell repertoires in COVID-19 (TCRdb year 2020). Regarding the research as a whole: The collaborator samples originated in the United States, Italy and Spain and spanned the acute and convalescent phases of COVID-19. The material from the prospective study consisted of cDNA or gDNA derived from T cells, B-cell-depleted T cells, or PBMCs. Deeply sampled blood TCRbeta repertoires from subjects exposed to, actively infected with, or recovered from COVID-19 were included in the dataset. The repertoires were released in a freely available public database intended as a resource for research on the immune response to SARS-CoV-2. The samples were drawn from the first 160 participants of the ongoing ImmuneRACE study and from over a thousand subjects provided by 6 global collaborators. Nearly every sample came with metadata listing a de-identified subject ID, COVID-19 status, age in years and sex. Where available, HLA class I and class II types were taken from metadata supplied by the sample provider and were not determined by assay-based typing. The investigation overall reported the following: How much clinical and demographic metadata was included differed by source and by participant, and the metadata was provided uncurated.

The CDR3 runs 15 amino acids, cysteine and phenylalanine included. The retained sequence is limited to the CDR3, 45 bases, with the frame set at the first base. The germline V end is reduced by 4 bases and the J end by 2 bases; junction bases left unmatched: 7. CDR1 and CDR2 are read off the germline V gene (reference sequence) as MNHEY and SMNVEV. Collaborating institutions collected whole blood in K2EDTA tubes following their own protocols. Collaborator samples were shipped for TCRbeta analysis as frozen whole blood, isolated PBMCs, or DNA extracted from either sample type. Concerning this clone itself: Its antigen target is currently unknown. Base-call qualities are not available, and no considerably larger clone is one nucleotide away.

The immunoSEQ Assay, a bias-controlled multiplex PCR, was used to amplify TCRbeta CDR3 regions from genomic DNA. The original pipeline was this. Within the assay, amplification of reference gene primers was used to estimate how many nucleated cells each sample contained. To quantify the absolute abundance of each unique TCRbeta CDR3 rearrangement, sequence reads were collapsed and filtered. Productive Simpson clonality was computed per sample as the square root of Simpson's diversity index over productive rearrangements. Drawn from immuneACCESS, this table holds only the in-frame rearrangements with V and J called that TCRdb kept. Clones are partly lost; checked studies trace under half to an unresolved V gene and leave the rest unexplained. V and J calls and clone size are as listed in that table; D and trimming were resolved from the DNA. The sample table lists about 200,000 clones, roughly nine tenths of them with a count of one. The ten biggest clones cover 0.72% of the sample.

Sequencing was done on a sample of peripheral blood. The V gene is TRBV27 and the J gene is TRBJ2-7; the central 8 bases match TRBD1. This TCR was recovered from a man between 35 and 55 years old with acute or convalescent COVID-19. The DNA reads TGTGCCAGCAGTTCCCCGACAGGGGCTCCCTACGAGCAGTACTTC. It is translated as CASSSPTGAPYEQYF.